Reported below is one TCR beta chain. The CDR3 consists of 15 residues. V was pared by 4 bases and J by 1 base, with 4 bases of the junction left unmatched. Germline assignment: CDR1 MNHEY and CDR2 SMNVEV (reference sequence). The record originates from a study of cytomegalovirus exposure and HLA in healthy donors. Here immunoSEQ multiplex PCR was the method, and the copy in TCRdb shows in-frame clones only, minus some. Among about 180,000 clones listed, about 86% were seen once. This TCR was recovered from a woman younger than 45 in good health and CMV-seronegative. Sequenced sample: PBMCs. V usage is TRBV27 and J usage is TRBJ2-3; TRBD2 matches at 8 bases. In nucleotides, the CDR3 is TGTGCCAGCAGTTGGGGCGGGGGGCGCACAGATACGCAGTATTTT. Protein product: CASSWGGGRTDTQYF.